Many counts were recorded for the clone carrying this T cell receptor beta chain. No antigen is known for it. The sample belongs to a study of T cells in Graves' hyperthyroidism and ophthalmopathy. Study-level findings and limits: Onset of ophthalmopathy came a median roughly 6 months after the model predicted it. Blood held most thyroid clonotypes expanded above 0.001 frequency.

Investigators excluded patients with uncontrolled infection, other autoimmune disease, pregnancy or lactation. Each diagnosis drew on symptoms, thyroxine, TRAb, thyroid ultrasound and orbital computed tomography findings. Trimming pared 3 bases from V and 4 bases from J, leaving 13 bases between. Germline CDR1 KGHSH, CDR2 LQKENI. This CDR3 is built from 14 residues. Amplified regions were TCR beta CDR3 sequences from RNA transcripts. The TCR CDR3 was amplified in a first-round RT-PCR using the HTBI primer set. TCRdb itself ran the multiplex PCR reads through MiXCR, one entry per CDR3 protein. This sample has under 700,000 distinct CDR3 sequences, with 16% found just once.

The V gene is TRBV18, the J gene TRBJ2-7, with D possibly TRBD2 on 6 matching bases. This receptor was identified in a woman aged 18-35 years with Graves' hyperthyroidism. Material: blood. CDR3 DNA sequence: TGTGCCAGCTCACCGCGAGAGGGGAGGTACGAGCAGTACTTC. Amino acid sequence: CASSPREGRYEQYF.